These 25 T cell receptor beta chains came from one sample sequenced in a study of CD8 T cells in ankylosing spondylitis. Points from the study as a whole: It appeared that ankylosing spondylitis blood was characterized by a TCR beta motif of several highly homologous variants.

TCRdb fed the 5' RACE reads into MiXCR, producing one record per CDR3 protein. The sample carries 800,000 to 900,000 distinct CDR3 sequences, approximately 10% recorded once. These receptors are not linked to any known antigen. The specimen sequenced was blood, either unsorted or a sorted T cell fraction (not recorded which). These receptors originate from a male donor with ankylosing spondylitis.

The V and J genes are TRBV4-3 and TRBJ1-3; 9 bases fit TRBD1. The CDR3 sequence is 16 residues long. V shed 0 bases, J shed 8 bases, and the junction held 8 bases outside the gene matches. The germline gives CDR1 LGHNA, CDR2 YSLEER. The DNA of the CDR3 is TGCGCCAGCAGCCAAGATATAGGACAGGGGATACACACCATATATTTT. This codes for CASSQDIGQGIHTIYF.

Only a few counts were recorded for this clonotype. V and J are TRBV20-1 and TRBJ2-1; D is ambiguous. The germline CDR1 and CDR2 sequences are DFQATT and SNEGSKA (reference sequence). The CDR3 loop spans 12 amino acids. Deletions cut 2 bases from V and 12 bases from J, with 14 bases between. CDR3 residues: CSARLSAKGQFF. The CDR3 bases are TGCAGTGCTAGACTCTCTGCTAAGGGGCAGTTCTTC.

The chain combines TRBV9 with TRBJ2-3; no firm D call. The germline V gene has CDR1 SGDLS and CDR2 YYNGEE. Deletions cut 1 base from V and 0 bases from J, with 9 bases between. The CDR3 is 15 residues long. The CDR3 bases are TGTGCCAGCAGCGTAATCGGGTCTAGCACAGATACGCAGTATTTT. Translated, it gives CASSVIGSSTDTQYF.

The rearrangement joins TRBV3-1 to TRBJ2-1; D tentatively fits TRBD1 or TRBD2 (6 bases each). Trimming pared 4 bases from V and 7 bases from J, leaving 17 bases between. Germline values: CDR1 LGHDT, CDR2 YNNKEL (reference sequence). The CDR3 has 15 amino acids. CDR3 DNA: TGTGCCAGCAGCCCCACTAGGGGGAGGAGGAATGAGCAGTTCTTC. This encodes CASSPTRGRRNEQFF.

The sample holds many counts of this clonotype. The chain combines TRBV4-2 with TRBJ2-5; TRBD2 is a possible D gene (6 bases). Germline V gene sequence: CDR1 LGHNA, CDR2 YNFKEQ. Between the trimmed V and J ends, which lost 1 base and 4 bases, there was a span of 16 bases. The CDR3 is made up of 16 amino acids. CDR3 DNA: TGTGCCAGCAGCCAAGCCTCGACTAGTTGGGCAGAGACCCAGTACTTC. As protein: CASSQASTSWAETQYF.

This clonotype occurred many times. As DNA, the CDR3 is TGCAGTACCCGGACAGTGTCCACAGATACGCAGTATTTT. Its translation: CSTRTVSTDTQYF. This sequence joins TRBV20-1 and TRBJ2-3; possible D gene TRBD1, 6 bases. The germline gives CDR1 DFQATT, CDR2 SNEGSKA (reference sequence). There are 13 residues in the CDR3. V dropped 8 bases and J dropped 2 bases, with 14 bases sitting between them.

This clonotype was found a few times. The CDR3 here is CASSLARLAGEEQFF. In DNA form, the CDR3 reads TGCGCCAGCAGCTTGGCCAGGCTAGCGGGAGAGGAGCAGTTCTTC. This chain links TRBV5-1 with TRBJ2-1; 10 bases match TRBD2. Losses at the gene ends were 0 bases for V and 10 bases for J; bases not matched to a gene: 7. This CDR3 is built from 15 residues. From germline, CDR1 is SGHRS and CDR2 YFSETQ.

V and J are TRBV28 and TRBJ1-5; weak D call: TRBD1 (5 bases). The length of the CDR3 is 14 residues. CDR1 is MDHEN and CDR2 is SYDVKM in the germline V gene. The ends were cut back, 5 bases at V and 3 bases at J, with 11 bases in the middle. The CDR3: CASSRGTTNQPQHF. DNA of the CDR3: TGTGCCAGCAGTCGCGGGACTACCAATCAGCCCCAGCATTTT.

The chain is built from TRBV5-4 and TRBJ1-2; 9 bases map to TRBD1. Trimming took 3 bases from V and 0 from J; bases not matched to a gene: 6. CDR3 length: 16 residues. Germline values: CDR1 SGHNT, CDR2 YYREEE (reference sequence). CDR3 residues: CASSYGQGQANYGYTF. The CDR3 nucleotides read TGTGCCAGCAGCTACGGACAGGGGCAAGCTAACTATGGCTACACCTTC.

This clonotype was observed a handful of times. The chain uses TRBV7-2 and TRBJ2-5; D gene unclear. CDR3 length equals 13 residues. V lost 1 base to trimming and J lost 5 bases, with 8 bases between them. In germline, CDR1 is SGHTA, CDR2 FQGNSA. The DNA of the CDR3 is TGTGCCAGCAGCTTAGATGGTTGGGAGACCCAGTACTTC. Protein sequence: CASSLDGWETQYF.

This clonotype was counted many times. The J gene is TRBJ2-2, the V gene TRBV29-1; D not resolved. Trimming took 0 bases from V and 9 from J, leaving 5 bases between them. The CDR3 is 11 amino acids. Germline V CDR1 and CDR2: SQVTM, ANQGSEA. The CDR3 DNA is TGCAGCGTTGAAGAGGGGAGGGAGCTGTTTTTT. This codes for CSVEEGRELFF.

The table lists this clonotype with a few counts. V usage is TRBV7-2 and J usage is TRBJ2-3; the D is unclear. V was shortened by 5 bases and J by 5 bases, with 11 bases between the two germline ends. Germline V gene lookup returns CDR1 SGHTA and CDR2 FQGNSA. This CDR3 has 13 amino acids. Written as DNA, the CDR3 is TGTGCCAGCAGCCCGGACGGCGGAGATACGCAGTATTTT. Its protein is CASSPDGGDTQYF.

CDR3 protein: CATSDFRRTGNYEQYF. In DNA, the CDR3 is TGTGCCACCAGTGATTTTCGCCGGACAGGGAACTACGAGCAGTACTTC. This rearrangement joins TRBV24-1 to TRBJ2-7; 8 nucleotides agree with TRBD1. The CDR3 spans 16 residues. Trimming removed 1 base from V and 3 bases from J; junction bases left unmatched: 7. CDR1 is KGHDR, CDR2 SFDVKD, per germline.

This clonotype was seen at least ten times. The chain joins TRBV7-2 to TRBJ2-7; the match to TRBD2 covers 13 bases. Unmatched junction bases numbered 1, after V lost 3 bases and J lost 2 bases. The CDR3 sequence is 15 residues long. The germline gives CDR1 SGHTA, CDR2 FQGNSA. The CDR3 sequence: CASSLTSGRTYEQYF. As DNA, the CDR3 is TGTGCCAGCAGCTTGACTAGCGGGAGGACCTACGAGCAGTACTTC. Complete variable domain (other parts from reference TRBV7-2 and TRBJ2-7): GAGVSQSPSNKVTEKGKDVELRCDPISGHTALYWYRQSLGQGLEFLIYFQGNSAPDKSGLPSDRFSAERTGGSVSTLTIQRTQQEDSAVYLCASSLTSGRTYEQYFGPGTRLTVT.

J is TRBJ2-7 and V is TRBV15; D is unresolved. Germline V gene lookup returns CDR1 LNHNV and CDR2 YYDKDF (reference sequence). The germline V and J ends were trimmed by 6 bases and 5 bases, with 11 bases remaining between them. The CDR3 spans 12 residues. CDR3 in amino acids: CATSVHGDEQYF. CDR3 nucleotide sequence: TGTGCCACCAGTGTCCATGGCGACGAGCAGTACTTC.

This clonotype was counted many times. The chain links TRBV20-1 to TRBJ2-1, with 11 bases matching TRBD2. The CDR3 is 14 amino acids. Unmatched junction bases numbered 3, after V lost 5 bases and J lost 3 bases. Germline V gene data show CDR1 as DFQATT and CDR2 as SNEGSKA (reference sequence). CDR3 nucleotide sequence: TGCAGTGCTCAGACTAGCGGGAACTACAATGAGCAGTTCTTC. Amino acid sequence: CSAQTSGNYNEQFF.

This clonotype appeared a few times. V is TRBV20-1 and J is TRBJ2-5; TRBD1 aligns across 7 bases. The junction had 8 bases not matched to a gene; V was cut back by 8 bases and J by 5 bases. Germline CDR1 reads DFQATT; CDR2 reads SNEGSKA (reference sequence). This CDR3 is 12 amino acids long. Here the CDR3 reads CSPSPRGETQYF. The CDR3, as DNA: TGCAGTCCCAGCCCCAGGGGGGAGACCCAGTACTTC.

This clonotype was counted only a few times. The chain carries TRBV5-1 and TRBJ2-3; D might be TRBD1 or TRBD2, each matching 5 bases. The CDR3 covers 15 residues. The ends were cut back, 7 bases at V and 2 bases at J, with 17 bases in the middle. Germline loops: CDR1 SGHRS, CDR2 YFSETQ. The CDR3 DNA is TGCGCCAGCCGCCCGGGACGGGGCTCCACAGATACGCAGTATTTT. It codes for CASRPGRGSTDTQYF.

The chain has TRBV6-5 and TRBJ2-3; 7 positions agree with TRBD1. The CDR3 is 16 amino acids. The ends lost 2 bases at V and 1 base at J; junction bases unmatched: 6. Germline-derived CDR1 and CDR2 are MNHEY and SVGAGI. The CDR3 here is CASSYQGVVGTDTQYF. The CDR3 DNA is TGTGCCAGCAGTTACCAGGGGGTTGTGGGCACAGATACGCAGTATTTT.

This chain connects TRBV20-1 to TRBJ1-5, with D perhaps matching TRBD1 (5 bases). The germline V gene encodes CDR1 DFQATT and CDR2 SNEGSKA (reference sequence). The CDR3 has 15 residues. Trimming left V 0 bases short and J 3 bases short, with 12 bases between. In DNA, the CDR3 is TGCAGTGCTAGAGATCTTGGGGGGAACAATCAGCCCCAGCATTTT. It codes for CSARDLGGNNQPQHF.

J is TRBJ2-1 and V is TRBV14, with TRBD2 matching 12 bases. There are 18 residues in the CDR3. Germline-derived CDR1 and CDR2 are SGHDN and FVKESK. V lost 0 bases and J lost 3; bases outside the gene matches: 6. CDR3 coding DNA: TGTGCCAGCAGCCAAGAAAAACTAGCGGGGGGTTACTACAATGAGCAGTTCTTC. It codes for CASSQEKLAGGYYNEQFF.

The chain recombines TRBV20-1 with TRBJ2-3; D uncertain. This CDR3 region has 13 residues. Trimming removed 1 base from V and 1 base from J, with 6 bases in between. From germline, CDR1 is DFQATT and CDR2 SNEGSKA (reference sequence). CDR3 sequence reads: CSARGWGTDTQYF. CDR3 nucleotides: TGCAGTGCTAGAGGCTGGGGCACAGATACGCAGTATTTT.

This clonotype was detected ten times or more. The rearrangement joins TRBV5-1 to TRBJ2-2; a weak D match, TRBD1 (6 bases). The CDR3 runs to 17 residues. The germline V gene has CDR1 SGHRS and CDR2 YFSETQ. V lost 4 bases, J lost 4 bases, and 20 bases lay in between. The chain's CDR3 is CASSLIPGQTSTGELFF. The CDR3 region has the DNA TGCGCCAGCAGCCTGATACCGGGACAAACTTCCACCGGGGAGCTGTTTTTT.

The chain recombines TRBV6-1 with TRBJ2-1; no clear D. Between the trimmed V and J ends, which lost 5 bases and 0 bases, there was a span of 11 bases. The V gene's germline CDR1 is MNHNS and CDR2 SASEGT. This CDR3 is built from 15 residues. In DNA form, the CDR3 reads TGTGCCAGCAGTCCTACCCTAAGCTCCTACAATGAGCAGTTCTTC. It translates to CASSPTLSSYNEQFF.

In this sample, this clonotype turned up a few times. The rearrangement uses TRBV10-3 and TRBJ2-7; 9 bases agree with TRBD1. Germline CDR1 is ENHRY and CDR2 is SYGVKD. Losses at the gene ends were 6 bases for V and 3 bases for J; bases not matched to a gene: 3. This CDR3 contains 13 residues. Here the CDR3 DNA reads TGTGCCATCAGCTGGGGACAGGGCTACGAGCAGTACTTC. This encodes CAISWGQGYEQYF.